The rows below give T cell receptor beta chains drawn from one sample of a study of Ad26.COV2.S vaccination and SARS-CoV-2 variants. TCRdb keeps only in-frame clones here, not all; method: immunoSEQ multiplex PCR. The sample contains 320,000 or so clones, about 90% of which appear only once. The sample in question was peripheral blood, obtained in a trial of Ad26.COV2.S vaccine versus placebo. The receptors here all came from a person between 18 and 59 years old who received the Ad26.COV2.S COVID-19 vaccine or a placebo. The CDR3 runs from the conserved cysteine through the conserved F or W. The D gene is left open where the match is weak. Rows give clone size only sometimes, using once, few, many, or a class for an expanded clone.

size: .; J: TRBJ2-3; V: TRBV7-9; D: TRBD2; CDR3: CASLTGGIDTDTQYF; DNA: TGTGCCAGCCTCACGGGGGGGATAGACACAGATACGCAGTATTTT
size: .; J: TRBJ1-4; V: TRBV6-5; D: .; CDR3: CASSYSKFFNEKLFF; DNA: TGTGCCAGCAGTTACTCGAAGTTTTTTAATGAAAAACTGTTTTTT
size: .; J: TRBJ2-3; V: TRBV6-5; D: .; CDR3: CASSSLLIDTQYF; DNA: TGTGCCAGCAGTTCCCTCTTAATTGATACGCAGTATTTT
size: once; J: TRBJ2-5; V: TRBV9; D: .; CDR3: CASSVAPLQETQYF; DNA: TGTGCCAGCAGCGTAGCTCCCCTGCAAGAGACCCAGTACTTC
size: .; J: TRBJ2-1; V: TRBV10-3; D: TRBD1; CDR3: CAISEGTGNNEQFF; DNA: TGTGCCATCAGTGAAGGGACAGGGAATAATGAGCAGTTCTTC
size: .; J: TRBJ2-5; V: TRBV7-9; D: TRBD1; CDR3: CASSLGQGVETQYF; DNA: TGTGCCAGCAGCCTAGGACAGGGGGTTGAAACCCAGTACTTC
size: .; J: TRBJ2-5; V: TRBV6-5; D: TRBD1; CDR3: CASSFGTAYQETQYF; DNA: TGTGCCAGCAGCTTCGGGACAGCGTACCAAGAGACCCAGTACTTC
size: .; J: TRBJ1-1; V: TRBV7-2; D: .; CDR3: CASSLTVTEAFF; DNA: TGTGCCAGCAGCTTGACAGTCACTGAAGCTTTCTTT
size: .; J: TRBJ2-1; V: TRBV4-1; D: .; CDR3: CASSQVNEQFF; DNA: TGCGCCAGCAGCCAAGTCAATGAGCAGTTCTTC
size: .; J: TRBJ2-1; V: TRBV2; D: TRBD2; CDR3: CASSGFSGTRSYNEQFF; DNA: TGTGCCAGCAGTGGGTTTAGCGGGACCCGCTCCTACAATGAGCAGTTCTTC
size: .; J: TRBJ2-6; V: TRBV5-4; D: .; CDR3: CASSQRAGANVLTF; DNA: TGTGCCAGCAGCCAGCGCGCTGGGGCCAACGTCCTGACTTTC
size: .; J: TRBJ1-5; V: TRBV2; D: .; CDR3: CASRAGTNQPQHF; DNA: TGTGCCAGCAGGGCGGGCACAAATCAGCCCCAGCATTTT
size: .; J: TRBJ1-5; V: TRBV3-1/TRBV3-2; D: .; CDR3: CASSQARTNQPQHF; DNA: TGTGCCAGCAGCCAAGCAAGGACGAATCAGCCCCAGCATTTT
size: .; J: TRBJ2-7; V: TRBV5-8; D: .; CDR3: CASSLQIGPYEQYF; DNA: TGTGCCAGCAGCTTGCAAATCGGTCCCTACGAGCAGTACTTC
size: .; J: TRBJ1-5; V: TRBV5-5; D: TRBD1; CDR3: CASSGDSSNQPQHF; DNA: TGTGCCAGCAGCGGGGACAGCAGCAATCAGCCCCAGCATTTT
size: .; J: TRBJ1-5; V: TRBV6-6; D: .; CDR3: CASSFRPSNSNQPQHF; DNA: TGTGCCAGCAGTTTCCGGCCGAGCAATAGCAATCAGCCCCAGCATTTT
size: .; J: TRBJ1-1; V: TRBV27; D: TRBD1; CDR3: CASSPHRGTGEAFF; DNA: TGTGCCAGCAGTCCCCATCGTGGGACAGGCGAAGCTTTCTTT
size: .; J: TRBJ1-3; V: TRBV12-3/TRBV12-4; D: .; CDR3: CASSFGNTIYF; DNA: TGTGCCAGCAGTTTCGGAAACACCATATATTTT
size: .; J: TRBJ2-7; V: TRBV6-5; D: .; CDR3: CASSPTGYEQYF; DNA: TGTGCCAGCAGCCCAACAGGATACGAGCAGTACTTC
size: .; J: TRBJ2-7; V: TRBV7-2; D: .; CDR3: CASSPRTGGAYEQYF; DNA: TGTGCCAGCAGCCCCCGGACAGGAGGGGCCTACGAGCAGTACTTC
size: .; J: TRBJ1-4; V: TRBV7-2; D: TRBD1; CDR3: CASSLDRGETFDEKLFF; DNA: TGTGCCAGCAGCTTGGACAGGGGGGAAACCTTTGATGAAAAACTGTTTTTT
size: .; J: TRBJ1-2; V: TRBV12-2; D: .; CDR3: CASRLVSPGGSYGYTF; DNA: TGTGCAAGTCGCTTAGTATCCCCGGGGGGATCATATGGCTACACCTTC
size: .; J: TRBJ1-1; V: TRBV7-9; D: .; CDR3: CASSLLSEAFF; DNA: TGTGCCAGCAGCTTACTCTCTGAAGCTTTCTTT
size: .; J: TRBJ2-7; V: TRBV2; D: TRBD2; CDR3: CASAAASGGWEQYF; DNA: TGTGCCAGCGCCGCTGCTAGCGGGGGGTGGGAGCAGTACTTC
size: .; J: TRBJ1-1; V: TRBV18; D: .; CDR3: CASSTGHSTEAFF; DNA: TGTGCCAGCTCAACAGGACACTCAACTGAAGCTTTCTTT
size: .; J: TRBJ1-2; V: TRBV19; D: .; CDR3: CASTTQGPLYGYTF; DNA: TGTGCCAGTACGACCCAGGGGCCCCTCTATGGCTACACCTTC
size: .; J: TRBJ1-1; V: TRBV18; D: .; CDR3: CASSIRDPNTEAFF; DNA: TGTGCCAGCTCAATCAGGGACCCGAACACTGAAGCTTTCTTT
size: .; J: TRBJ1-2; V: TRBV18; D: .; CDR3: CASSPDGGSSNYGYTF; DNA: TGTGCCAGCTCACCTGATGGCGGTAGCTCTAACTATGGCTACACCTTC
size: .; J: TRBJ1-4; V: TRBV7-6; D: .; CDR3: CASSPGPGAGANEKLFF; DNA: TGTGCCAGCAGCCCAGGGCCGGGGGCTGGGGCTAATGAAAAACTGTTTTTT
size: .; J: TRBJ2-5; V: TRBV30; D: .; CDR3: CAWDTESMETQYF; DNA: TGTGCCTGGGATACAGAGAGTATGGAGACCCAGTACTTC
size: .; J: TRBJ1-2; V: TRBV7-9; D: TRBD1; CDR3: CASSLLDRGLGYTF; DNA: TGTGCCAGCAGCTTGCTGGACAGGGGGTTAGGCTACACCTTC
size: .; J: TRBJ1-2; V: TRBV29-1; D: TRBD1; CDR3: CSVLPGQTPWGDYGYTF; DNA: TGCAGCGTTCTACCGGGACAGACCCCTTGGGGAGACTATGGCTACACCTTC
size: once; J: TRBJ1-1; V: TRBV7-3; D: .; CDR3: CASSLTGPGSEAFF; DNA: TGTGCCAGCAGCTTAACAGGGCCAGGATCTGAAGCTTTCTTT
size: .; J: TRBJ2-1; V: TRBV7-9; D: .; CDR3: CASFGLLGATPSYNEQFF; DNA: TGTGCCAGCTTCGGATTGCTAGGGGCAACACCCTCCTACAATGAGCAGTTCTTC
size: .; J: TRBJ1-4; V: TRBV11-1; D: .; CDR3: CASSFRDGLEKLFF; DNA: TGTGCCAGCAGCTTTCGGGACGGACTTGAAAAACTGTTTTTT
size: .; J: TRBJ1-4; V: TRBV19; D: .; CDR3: CASSMGRGQEKLFF; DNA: TGTGCCAGTAGTATGGGAAGAGGGCAGGAAAAACTGTTTTTT
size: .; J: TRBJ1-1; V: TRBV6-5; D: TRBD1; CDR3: CASSYSHRGIYTEAFF; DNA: TGTGCCAGCAGTTACTCTCACAGGGGGATATACACTGAAGCTTTCTTT
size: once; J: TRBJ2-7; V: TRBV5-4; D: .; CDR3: CASSLATRMGEQYF; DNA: TGTGCCAGCAGCTTGGCCACTAGAATGGGCGAGCAGTACTTC
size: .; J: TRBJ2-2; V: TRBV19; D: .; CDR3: CASSMESLASANTGELFF; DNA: TGTGCCAGTAGTATGGAATCTCTGGCTAGTGCGAACACCGGGGAGCTGTTTTTT
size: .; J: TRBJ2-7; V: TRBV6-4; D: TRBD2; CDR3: CASPILASGGHEQYF; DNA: TGTGCCAGTCCCATTTTGGCTAGCGGGGGCCACGAGCAGTACTTC
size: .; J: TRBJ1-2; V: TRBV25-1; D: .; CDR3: CASSEFPGESYGYTF; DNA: TGTGCCAGCAGTGAATTCCCAGGGGAGAGCTATGGCTACACCTTC
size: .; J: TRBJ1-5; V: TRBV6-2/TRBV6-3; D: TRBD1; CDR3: CASSFFLGQHLTISNQPQHF; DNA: TGTGCCAGCAGTTTCTTTCTGGGACAGCACCTTACTATTAGCAATCAGCCCCAGCATTTT
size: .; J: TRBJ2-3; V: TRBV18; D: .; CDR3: CASSPPGAVSTDTQYF; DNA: TGTGCCAGCTCACCCCCGGGGGCAGTTAGCACAGATACGCAGTATTTT
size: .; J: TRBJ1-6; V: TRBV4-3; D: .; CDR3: CASSQDVGVKNSPLHF; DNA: TGCGCCAGCAGCCAAGATGTTGGGGTGAAAAATTCACCCCTCCACTTT
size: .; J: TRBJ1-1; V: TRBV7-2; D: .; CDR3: CASSLAVRDTEAFF; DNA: TGTGCCAGCAGCTTAGCTGTCAGAGACACTGAAGCTTTCTTT
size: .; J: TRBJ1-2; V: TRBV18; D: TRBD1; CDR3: CASSPLGGQGSYGYTF; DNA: TGTGCCAGCTCACCACTGGGGGGACAGGGGTCCTATGGCTACACCTTC
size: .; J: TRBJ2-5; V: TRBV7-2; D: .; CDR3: CASSFGGAGTQYF; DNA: TGTGCCAGCAGCTTCGGGGGAGCGGGGACCCAGTACTTC
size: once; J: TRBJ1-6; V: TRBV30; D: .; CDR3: CAWSSHLNSPLHF; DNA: TGTGCCTGGAGTTCCCACTTAAATTCACCCCTCCACTTT
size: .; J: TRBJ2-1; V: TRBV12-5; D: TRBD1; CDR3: CASETGLGVNEQFF; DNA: TGTGCTAGTGAGACAGGGTTGGGAGTCAATGAGCAGTTCTTC
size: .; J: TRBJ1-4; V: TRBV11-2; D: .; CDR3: CASSLRADATNEKLFF; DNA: TGTGCCAGCAGCTTACGAGCCGATGCAACTAATGAAAAACTGTTTTTT
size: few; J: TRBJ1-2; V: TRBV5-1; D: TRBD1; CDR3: CASSGTSGQGNGYTF; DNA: TGCGCCAGCAGCGGGACGTCGGGACAGGGGAATGGCTACACCTTC
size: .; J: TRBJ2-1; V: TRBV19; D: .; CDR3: CASSTTDSRTDEQFF; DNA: TGTGCCAGTAGTACGACAGATTCACGGACCGATGAGCAGTTCTTC
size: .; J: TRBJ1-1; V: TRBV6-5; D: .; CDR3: CASSYSGHWNTEAFF; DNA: TGTGCCAGCAGTTACTCCGGACATTGGAACACTGAAGCTTTCTTT
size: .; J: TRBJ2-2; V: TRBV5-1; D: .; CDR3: CASSFGRTGELFF; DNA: TGCGCCAGCAGCTTTGGCCGTACCGGGGAGCTGTTTTTT
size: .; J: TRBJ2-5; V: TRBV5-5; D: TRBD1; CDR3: CASSPLLPGQLNQETQYF; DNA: TGTGCCAGCAGCCCCCTCCTACCGGGACAGCTCAACCAAGAGACCCAGTACTTC
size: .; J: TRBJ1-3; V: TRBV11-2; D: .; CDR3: CASRGGGFSGNTIYF; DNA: TGTGCCAGCAGGGGTGGTGGTTTCTCTGGAAACACCATATATTTT
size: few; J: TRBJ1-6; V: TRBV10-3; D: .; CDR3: CAISVKNSPLHF; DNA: TGTGCCATCAGTGTCAAGAATTCACCCCTCCACTTT
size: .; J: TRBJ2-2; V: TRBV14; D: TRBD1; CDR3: CASSQDRDRAYTGELFF; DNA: TGTGCCAGCAGCCAAGATAGGGACAGGGCATACACCGGGGAGCTGTTTTTT
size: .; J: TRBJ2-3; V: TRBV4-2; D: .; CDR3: CASSLVSTDTQYF; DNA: TGTGCCAGCAGCCTCGTTAGCACAGATACGCAGTATTTT